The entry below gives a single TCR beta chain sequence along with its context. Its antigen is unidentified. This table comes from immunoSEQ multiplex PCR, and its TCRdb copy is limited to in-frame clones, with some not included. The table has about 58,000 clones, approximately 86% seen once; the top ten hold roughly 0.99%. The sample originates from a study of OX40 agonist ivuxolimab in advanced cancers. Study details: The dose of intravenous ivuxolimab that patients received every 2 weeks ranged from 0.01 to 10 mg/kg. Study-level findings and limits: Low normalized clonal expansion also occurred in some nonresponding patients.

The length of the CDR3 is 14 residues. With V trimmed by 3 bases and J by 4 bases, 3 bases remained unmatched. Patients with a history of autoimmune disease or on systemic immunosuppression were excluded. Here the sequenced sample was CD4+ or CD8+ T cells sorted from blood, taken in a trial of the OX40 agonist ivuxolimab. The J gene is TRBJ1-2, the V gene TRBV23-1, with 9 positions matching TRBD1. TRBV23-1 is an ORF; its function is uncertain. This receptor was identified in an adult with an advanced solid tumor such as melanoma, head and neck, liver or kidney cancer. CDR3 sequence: CASSHSDRGYGYTF. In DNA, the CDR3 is TGCGCCAGCAGTCATTCGGACAGGGGCTATGGCTACACCTTC.